This T cell receptor beta chain was sequenced during a study of cytomegalovirus exposure and HLA in healthy donors. A multiplex PCR was run with 60 Vbeta primers and 13 Jbeta primers. TCRdb's table, derived via immunoSEQ multiplex PCR, lists solely in-frame clones and lacks some. The sample lists about 160,000 clones, 85% occurring once. General observations from the study: There were some V segments, including TRBV6-2 and TRBV6-3, excluded as indistinguishable. In all likelihood, a cluster of highly shared sequence variants was a sequencing artifact. The majority of CMV-associated TCR beta chains were reported as apparently HLA-restricted in a later analysis.

A word on this clone: The antigen remains unidentified.

CDR3 length: 16 amino acids. The junction had 12 bases not matched to a gene; V was cut back by 4 bases and J by 7 bases. Looked up from germline, CDR1 is MGHRA and CDR2 is YSYEKL. The gene calls are TRBV4-1 and TRBJ2-1, with 8 bases fitting TRBD2. This TCR came from a boy aged 2 to 9 in good health and CMV-seronegative. Sequencing was carried out using PBMCs. The CDR3 loop is CASSPRAGTSRNEQFF. As DNA, the CDR3 is TGCGCCAGCAGCCCAAGAGCCGGGACTAGTCGGAATGAGCAGTTCTTC.